Sequencing of this T cell receptor beta chain was carried out in a study of blood T cell repertoires in COVID-19. Study background: Acute-phase and convalescent COVID-19 samples originated in the United States, Italy and Spain. Nucleic acid was either cDNA or gDNA, and it came from T cells, B-cell-depleted T cells, or PBMCs.

Profiled with immunoSEQ multiplex PCR; TCRdb holds only in-frame clones, not every one. The repertoire has 300,000 or so clones, about nine tenths of them found once; the top ten carry about 10%. Which cohort a participant joined came from the clinical history participants gave. This clone occurred once. Trimming shortened V by 2 bases and J by 4 bases, and 11 bases separated the two germline ends. Looked up from germline, CDR1 is MNHEY and CDR2 is SMNVEV (reference sequence). This CDR3 spans 14 amino acids. This receptor was obtained from a woman between 18 and 29 years old who had recovered from COVID-19. The rearrangement joins TRBV27 to TRBJ1-2; TRBD1 might be the D (5 bases). The sequencing sample was made of PBMCs or T cells enriched from blood (not recorded which). CDR3 nucleotide sequence: TGTGCCAGCAGTTTACAGGGTGGTAGCTATGGCTACACCTTC. Protein product: CASSLQGGSYGYTF.